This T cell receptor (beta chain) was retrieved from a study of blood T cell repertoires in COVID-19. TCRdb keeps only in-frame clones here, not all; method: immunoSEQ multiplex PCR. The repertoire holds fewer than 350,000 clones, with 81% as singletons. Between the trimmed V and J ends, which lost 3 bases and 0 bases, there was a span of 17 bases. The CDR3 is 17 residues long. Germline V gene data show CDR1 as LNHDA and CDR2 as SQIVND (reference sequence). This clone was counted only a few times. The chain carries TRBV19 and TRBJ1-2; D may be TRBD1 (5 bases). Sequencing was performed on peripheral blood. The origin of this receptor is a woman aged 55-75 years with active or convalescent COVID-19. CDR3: CASSIWGSMLANYGYTF. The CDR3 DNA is TGTGCCAGTAGTATCTGGGGCAGTATGCTAGCTAACTATGGCTACACCTTC.